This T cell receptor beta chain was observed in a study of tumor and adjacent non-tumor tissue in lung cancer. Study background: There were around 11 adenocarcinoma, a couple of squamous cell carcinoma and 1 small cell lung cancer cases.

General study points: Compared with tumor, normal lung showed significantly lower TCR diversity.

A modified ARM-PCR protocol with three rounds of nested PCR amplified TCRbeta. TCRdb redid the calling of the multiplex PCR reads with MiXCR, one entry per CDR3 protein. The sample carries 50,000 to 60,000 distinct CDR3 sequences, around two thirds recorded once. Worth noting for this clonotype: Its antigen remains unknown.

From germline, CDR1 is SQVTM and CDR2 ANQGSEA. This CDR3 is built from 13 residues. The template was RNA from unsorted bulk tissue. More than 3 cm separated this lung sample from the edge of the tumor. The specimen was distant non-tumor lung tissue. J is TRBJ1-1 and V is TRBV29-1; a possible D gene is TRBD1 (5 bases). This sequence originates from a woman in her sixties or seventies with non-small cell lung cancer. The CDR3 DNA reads TGCAGTATCGAACCTCATGGGGGCACTGAAGCTTTCTTT. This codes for CSIEPHGGTEAFF.